A single sample is the source of the 8 T cell receptor beta chains below, sequenced in a study of cytomegalovirus exposure and HLA in healthy donors. This PCR relied on a set of 60 Vbeta primers and 13 Jbeta primers. Sequenced by immunoSEQ multiplex PCR; TCRdb stores in-frame clones only, minus some. The profile shows 130,000 or so clones, more than 70% of them singletons. Sequencing used PBMCs. The receptors were sampled from a male donor in good health and CMV-seronegative.

This clone has a handful of counts. This chain joins TRBV27 and TRBJ2-5; possible D gene TRBD1, 6 bases. The CDR3 sequence is 13 residues long. Trimming took off 5 bases at V and 1 base at J, with 8 bases between the two ends. Germline V gene sequence: CDR1 MNHEY, CDR2 SMNVEV (reference sequence). In nucleotides, the CDR3 is TGTGCCAGCAGTCACAGGGCCCAAGAGACCCAGTACTTC. This sequence encodes CASSHRAQETQYF.

The J gene is TRBJ2-3, the V gene TRBV10-1; weak D call: TRBD2 (6 bases). The V end lost 4 bases, the J end lost 4 bases, and 9 bases lay between the germline ends. The CDR3 covers 13 residues. Germline V gene data show CDR1 as WNHNN and CDR2 as SYGVQD (reference sequence). CDR3 coding DNA: TGCGCCAGCAGTGCCCAGCGGGCAGATACGCAGTATTTT. As protein: CASSAQRADTQYF.

The rearrangement links TRBV6-6 to TRBJ2-2; TRBD1 matches at 7 bases. The CDR3 is 15 residues long. The germline CDR1 and CDR2 sequences are MNHNY and SVGAGI (reference sequence). The ends lost 2 bases at V and 4 bases at J; junction bases unmatched: 4. CDR3 DNA: TGTGCCAGCAGTTACCCAACAGGGGTCACCGGGGAGCTGTTTTTT. As protein: CASSYPTGVTGELFF.

In this sample, this clone turned up once. This CDR3 reads CASSQKREFYEQYF. Here the CDR3 DNA reads TGTGCCAGCTCTCAAAAGAGGGAATTCTACGAGCAGTACTTC. V is TRBV6-5 and J is TRBJ2-7; a weak D match, TRBD2 (5 bases). Between the trimmed V and J ends, which lost 8 bases and 3 bases, there was a span of 17 bases. The CDR3 totals 14 residues. Per the germline V gene, CDR1 is MNHEY and CDR2 is SVGAGI.

The V call is TRBV9, the J call TRBJ2-7; TRBD2 is a possible D gene (6 bases). The CDR3 loop spans 16 amino acids. Germline values: CDR1 SGDLS, CDR2 YYNGEE. V was trimmed by 3 bases and J by 6 bases, leaving 22 bases between them. In DNA, the CDR3 is TGTGCCAGCAGCGGAGGGCGGGAACAGTTTTCAAGCGAGCAGTACTTC. It yields the protein CASSGGREQFSSEQYF.

The V gene is TRBV6-6, the J gene TRBJ2-5; D remains unclear. The J call is uncertain, as TRBJ2-7 better fits the DNA end. Per germline, CDR1 MNHNY and CDR2 SVGAGI (reference sequence). This CDR3 is 11 amino acids long. In nucleotides, the CDR3 is TGTGCCAGCAGTGATAGAGTCGAGCAGTACTTC. The encoded protein is CASSDRVEQYF.

The J gene is TRBJ1-1, the V gene TRBV11-3, with 8 bases identical to TRBD1. Trimming cost V 5 bases and J 1 base; bases outside gene matches: 3. Germline V gene data show CDR1 as SGHNT and CDR2 as YENEEA. CDR3 length: 14 residues. The CDR3 sequence is CASSRGQENTEAFF. CDR3 in DNA: TGTGCCAGCAGCCGGGGACAGGAGAACACTGAAGCTTTCTTT. Full variable domain (rest looked up from reference TRBV11-3 and TRBJ1-1): EAGVVQSPRYKIIEKKQPVAFWCNPISGHNTLYWYLQNLGQGPELLIRYENEEAVDDSQLPKDRFSAERLKGVDSTLKIQPAELGDSAVYLCASSRGQENTEAFFGQGTRLTVV.

The chain carries TRBV5-1 and TRBJ2-5; 8 bases align to TRBD1. The CDR3 spans 13 residues. The J segment lost 5 bases and the V segment lost 6 bases, leaving 6 bases of the junction unmatched. The V gene's germline CDR1 is SGHRS and CDR2 YFSETQ. The CDR3 is CASTPGQEETQYF. CDR3 DNA: TGCGCCAGCACTCCGGGACAGGAGGAGACCCAGTACTTC.